The rows below give T cell receptor beta chains drawn from one sample of a study of T-cell reconstitution after alpha-beta-depleted transplantation in children. TCRdb re-analysed the PCR reads in MiXCR, keeping a single row per CDR3 protein. The top ten clones hold about 5.6% of a sample with 450,000 to 500,000 distinct CDR3 sequences, approximately 12% of them seen once. Sequencing was performed on PBMCs from the stem cell graft donor, taken from the stem cell graft. The receptors were gathered from a human donor who donated a stem cell graft to a child with combined immunodeficiency. CDR3s include the opening cysteine and the closing phenylalanine or tryptophan.

V	J	CDR3
TRBV12-5	TRBJ2-3	CASGTGGLGSDTQYF
TRBV29-1	TRBJ1-5	CSVEGQGDQPQHF
TRBV15	TRBJ2-6	CATSDRGRGANVLTF
TRBV3-1	TRBJ1-6	CASSRGQIFSPLHF
TRBV7-8	TRBJ2-2	CASSYKGQEITGELFF
TRBV24-1	TRBJ2-2	CATSRGQVNTGELFF
TRBV5-1	TRBJ2-1	CASNPFLAGVEQFF
TRBV6-5	TRBJ2-1	CASSYRSSGTEQFF
TRBV7-2	TRBJ2-6	CASSQQGSGANVLTF
TRBV9	TRBJ2-1	CASSVDTFSYNEQFF
TRBV5-4	TRBJ2-6	CASSSLLRTGQGAAGANVLTF
TRBV7-7	TRBJ2-5	CASSLYTSGGGETQYF
TRBV29-1	TRBJ1-4	CSATMGSTNEKLFF
TRBV19	TRBJ1-2	CASRHSGTNYGYTF
TRBV5-1	TRBJ1-1	CASSLVWGQGAANTEAFF
TRBV5-4	TRBJ2-7	CASRAGQGVHEQYF